The 23 T cell receptor beta chains presented below share a single source sample, sequenced in a study of technical replicates of blood from several donors. Libraries were prepared by immunoSEQ multiplex PCR; TCRdb keeps only in-frame clonotypes and omits some of them. The sample gives tens of thousands of clones, 94% of which show up once; more than 0.2% is in the top ten. The specimen sequenced was T cells isolated from PBMCs. The receptors shown here come from a human donor in good health.

The V call is TRBV7-8, the J call TRBJ2-5; 7 nucleotides agree with TRBD2. Germline trimming cut 5 bases from V and 5 bases from J; bases unmatched to any gene: 8. This CDR3 has 14 amino acids. Per the germline V gene, CDR1 is SGHVS and CDR2 is FQNEAQ. CDR3 nucleotide sequence: TGTGCCAGCAGCGACCGCCTAGCGGTGGAGACCCAGTACTTC. Its protein product is CASSDRLAVETQYF.

This chain joins TRBV4-1 and TRBJ2-7; no clear D. The germline gives CDR1 MGHRA, CDR2 YSYEKL. The CDR3 length is 13 residues. The ends were cut back, 0 bases at V and 3 bases at J, with 6 bases in the middle. The CDR3 DNA follows: TGCGCCAGCAGCCAAGAGACTGTCTACGAGCAGTACTTC. Amino acid sequence: CASSQETVYEQYF.

V is TRBV28 and J is TRBJ2-7; D perhaps matches TRBD1 (5 bases). CDR3 length equals 15 residues. Germline loops: CDR1 MDHEN, CDR2 SYDVKM. The V and J ends lost 4 bases and 5 bases respectively, with 18 bases between them. In nucleotides, the CDR3 is TGTGCCAGCAGTTCCGCCCCATGGGCAGGGAACGAGCAGTACTTC. Translating gives CASSSAPWAGNEQYF.

The chain combines TRBV5-5 with TRBJ2-7, with D possibly matching TRBD2 (6 bases). V was shortened by 0 bases and J by 3 bases, with 19 bases between the two germline ends. The CDR3 is made up of 17 amino acids. The germline V gene encodes CDR1 SGHKS and CDR2 YYEKEE (reference sequence). The CDR3 sequence is CASSLVGGIGLLYEQYF. DNA for the CDR3: TGTGCCAGCAGCTTGGTCGGCGGGATAGGTTTACTCTACGAGCAGTACTTC.

The CDR3 reads CASSSTKILALGETQYF. The CDR3 bases are TGTGCCAGCAGCTCAACAAAAATACTAGCTCTGGGGGAGACCCAGTACTTC. The gene calls are TRBV7-2 and TRBJ2-5; possible D gene TRBD2, 6 bases. Germline V lookup: CDR1 SGHTA, CDR2 FQGNSA. Trimming removed 4 bases at V and 5 bases at J, with 23 bases between. This CDR3 has 17 residues.

This sequence joins TRBV28 and TRBJ2-7, with 10 bases aligning to TRBD1. After removal of 4 bases from V and 9 bases from J, the junction contained 9 bases not matched to a gene. This CDR3 has 14 amino acids. Germline V gene data show CDR1 as MDHEN and CDR2 as SYDVKM. This chain's CDR3 is CASSYGDRGRWQYF. In DNA form, the CDR3 reads TGTGCCAGCAGTTATGGGGACAGGGGACGATGGCAGTACTTC.

The CDR3 sequence is CANPHSGRALEQYF. As DNA, the CDR3 is TGTGCCAACCCACATAGCGGGAGGGCCCTCGAGCAGTACTTC. The J gene is TRBJ2-7, the V gene TRBV27; 11 bases align to TRBD2. V dropped 10 bases and J dropped 6; count of bases not matched to a gene: 11. The CDR3 runs 14 residues. CDR1 MNHEY and CDR2 SMNVEV come from the germline V gene (reference sequence).

This rearrangement joins TRBV9 to TRBJ2-2; D possibly corresponds to TRBD2 (5 bases). CDR3 length equals 18 residues. V lost 4 bases and J lost 6, with 25 bases in between. CDR1 SGDLS and CDR2 YYNGEE come from the germline V gene. CDR3 sequence reads: CASSPRVNGGRVPGELFF. The CDR3 bases are TGTGCCAGCAGCCCCCGGGTGAATGGTGGGAGAGTACCCGGGGAGCTGTTTTTT. The whole variable domain, remainder taken from reference TRBV9 and TRBJ2-2, is DSGVTQTPKHLITATGQRVTLRCSPRSGDLSVYWYQQSLDQGLQFLIQYYNGEERAKGNILERFSAQQFPDLHSELNLSSLELGDSALYFCASSPRVNGGRVPGELFFGEGSRLTVL.

This clone was observed a single time. The chain recombines TRBV6-1 with TRBJ1-1; the D gene is possibly TRBD1 (6 bases). The length of the CDR3 is 16 residues. Germline V lookup: CDR1 MNHNS, CDR2 SASEGT. The ends were cut back, 0 bases at V and 1 base at J, with 12 bases in the middle. The CDR3 DNA reads TGTGCCAGCAGTGAAGCCAGGGGAGGGGGGAACACTGAAGCTTTCTTT. This sequence encodes CASSEARGGGNTEAFF.

CDR3 in DNA: TGTGCCAGCAGCCAACCCTACAGGGGGGTCTATGAGCAGTTCTTC. Translated: CASSQPYRGVYEQFF. The chain carries TRBV16 and TRBJ2-1; 8 bases agree with TRBD1. J gave up 8 bases and V 2 bases, and 8 bases lay outside the gene matches. The CDR3 is made up of 15 amino acids. Per germline, CDR1 KGHSY and CDR2 FQNENV.

The chain has TRBV7-9 and TRBJ2-2; 10 bases align to TRBD2. The V gene end was trimmed by 5 bases and the J gene end by 5 bases; junction bases not matched to a gene: 8. Per germline, CDR1 SEHNR and CDR2 FQNEAQ (reference sequence). This CDR3 has 16 residues. The CDR3 region has the DNA TGTGCCAGCAGCATCGGACTAGCGGACTATACCGGGGAGCTGTTTTTT. Translated, it gives CASSIGLADYTGELFF.

V gene TRBV4-1 combines with J gene TRBJ2-7; D uncertain. V was trimmed by 1 base and J by 6 bases, leaving 7 bases between them. The germline V gene encodes CDR1 MGHRA and CDR2 YSYEKL. The CDR3 extends over 12 amino acids. CDR3 protein: CASSQGGAEQYF. In nucleotides, the CDR3 is TGCGCCAGCAGCCAAGGCGGAGCCGAGCAGTACTTC.

The chain employs TRBV5-6 and TRBJ2-5; D is unresolved. Germline V gene data show CDR1 as SGHDT and CDR2 as YYEEEE. Trimming left V 0 bases short and J 1 base short, with 7 bases between. This CDR3 region has 14 residues. The CDR3 DNA is TGTGCCAGCAGCTTGGTCAACACCCAAGAGACCCAGTACTTC. This encodes CASSLVNTQETQYF.

CDR3 sequence reads: CASSRGEMVNSPLHF. CDR3 bases: TGTGCCAGCAGCAGGGGAGAGATGGTCAATTCACCCCTCCACTTT. V and J are TRBV6-5 and TRBJ1-6; possible D gene TRBD1, 6 bases. V lost 6 bases and J 7 bases, leaving 16 bases between the germline ends. Germline values: CDR1 MNHEY, CDR2 SVGAGI. The CDR3 runs 15 residues.

The rearrangement uses TRBV7-2 and TRBJ2-1, with TRBD2 matching 9 bases. The CDR3 is 16 amino acids. Germline lookup yields CDR1 SGHTA and CDR2 FQGNSA. The J segment lost 7 bases and the V segment lost 2 bases, leaving 9 bases of the junction unmatched. The CDR3 DNA reads TGTGCCAGCAGCTTATGGGCGGGAGGGCCCGGGAATGAGCAGTTCTTC. Translated: CASSLWAGGPGNEQFF. Supplemented by reference TRBV7-2 and TRBJ2-1, the full variable domain reads GAGVSQSPSNKVTEKGKDVELRCDPISGHTALYWYRQSLGQGLEFLIYFQGNSAPDKSGLPSDRFSAERTGGSVSTLTIQRTQQEDSAVYLCASSLWAGGPGNEQFFGPGTRLTVL.

The rearrangement uses TRBV5-1 and TRBJ1-1, with unresolved D. The CDR3 is 15 amino acids. The V and J ends lost 0 bases and 3 bases respectively, with 12 bases between them. Germline CDR1 is SGHRS and CDR2 is YFSETQ. The CDR3 reads CASSLEGVAYTEAFF. The CDR3 DNA follows: TGCGCCAGCAGCTTGGAGGGAGTTGCATACACTGAAGCTTTCTTT.

The V gene is TRBV19, the J gene TRBJ2-5; D not resolved. The CDR3 covers 13 residues. CDR1 is LNHDA, CDR2 SQIVND, per germline (reference sequence). The V and J ends lost 2 bases and 5 bases respectively, with 9 bases between them. The CDR3 bases are TGTGCCAGTAGTATATCCAGGTCGGAGACCCAGTACTTC. Protein product: CASSISRSETQYF.

This rearrangement joins TRBV5-1 to TRBJ1-4; no definite D call. The CDR3 is 15 amino acids. V lost 4 bases, J lost 4 bases, and 14 bases lay in between. The germline V gene has CDR1 SGHRS and CDR2 YFSETQ. The CDR3 DNA reads TGCGCCAGCAGCCTGAGGGCAGCCCTTAATGAAAAACTGTTTTTT. Translation gives CASSLRAALNEKLFF.

The CDR3 region is CASSFSRQTQYF. The DNA of the CDR3 is TGTGCCAGCAGTTTCTCCCGACAGACGCAGTATTTT. The rearrangement links TRBV27 to TRBJ2-3, with D possibly TRBD1 on 5 matching bases. The V gene lost 3 bases and the J gene lost 9 bases, with 10 bases spanning the gap. This CDR3 spans 12 amino acids. Germline V gives CDR1 MNHEY, CDR2 SMNVEV (reference sequence).

A single count supports this clone. The chain is built from TRBV30 and TRBJ1-5; D ambiguous. The CDR3 has 17 residues. In germline, CDR1 is GTSNPN, CDR2 SVGIG (reference sequence). Deletions cut 0 bases from V and 0 bases from J, with 15 bases between. CDR3 sequence reads: CAWSVTLTTYSNQPQHF. The CDR3 nucleotides read TGTGCCTGGAGTGTTACGTTGACAACCTATAGCAATCAGCCCCAGCATTTT.

The rearrangement uses TRBV14 and TRBJ1-1; D remains ambiguous. Trimming stripped 4 bases from V and 1 base from J, with 7 bases between. This CDR3 is built from 13 residues. CDR1 SGHDN and CDR2 FVKESK come from the germline V gene. CDR3 loop: CASSLIQNTEAFF. The CDR3 region has the DNA TGTGCCAGCAGCCTAATACAGAACACTGAAGCTTTCTTT.

The chain carries TRBV28 and TRBJ2-7, with 10 positions matching TRBD2. The CDR3 consists of 16 residues. Trimming took 7 bases from V and 0 from J; bases not matched to a gene: 9. CDR1 MDHEN and CDR2 SYDVKM come from the germline V gene. The CDR3 spells CASTLASSGSSYEQYF. CDR3 nucleotide sequence: TGTGCCAGCACCCTGGCGTCTAGCGGGAGCTCCTACGAGCAGTACTTC. The full variable domain, with the rest looked up from reference TRBV28 and TRBJ2-7, is DVKVTQSSRYLVKRTGEKVFLECVQDMDHENMFWYRQDPGLGLRLIYFSYDVKMKEKGDIPEGYSVSREKKERFSLILESASTNQTSMYLCASTLASSGSSYEQYFGPGTRLTVT.

The rearrangement joins TRBV19 to TRBJ1-2; 9 bases match TRBD1. Germline CDR1 and CDR2: LNHDA and SQIVND (reference sequence). The CDR3 runs to 14 residues. J lost 5 bases, V lost 6 bases, and 7 bases had no gene match. The CDR3 loop is CASSPGTGRYGYTF. As DNA, the CDR3 is TGTGCCAGTAGCCCAGGGACAGGGAGATATGGCTACACCTTC.